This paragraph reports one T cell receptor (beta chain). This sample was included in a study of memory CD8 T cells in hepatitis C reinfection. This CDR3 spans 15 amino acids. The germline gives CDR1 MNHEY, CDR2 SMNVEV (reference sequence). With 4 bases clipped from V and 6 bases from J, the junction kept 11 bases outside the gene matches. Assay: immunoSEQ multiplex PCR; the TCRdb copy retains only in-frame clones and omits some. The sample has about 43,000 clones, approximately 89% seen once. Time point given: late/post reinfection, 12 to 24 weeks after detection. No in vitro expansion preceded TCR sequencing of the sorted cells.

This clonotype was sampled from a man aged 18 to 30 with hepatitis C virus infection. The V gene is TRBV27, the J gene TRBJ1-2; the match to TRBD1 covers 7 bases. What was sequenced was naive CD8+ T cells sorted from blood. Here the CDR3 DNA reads TGTGCCAGCAGTTCGCTGACAGGGTGGAGGAATGGCTACACCTTC. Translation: CASSSLTGWRNGYTF.